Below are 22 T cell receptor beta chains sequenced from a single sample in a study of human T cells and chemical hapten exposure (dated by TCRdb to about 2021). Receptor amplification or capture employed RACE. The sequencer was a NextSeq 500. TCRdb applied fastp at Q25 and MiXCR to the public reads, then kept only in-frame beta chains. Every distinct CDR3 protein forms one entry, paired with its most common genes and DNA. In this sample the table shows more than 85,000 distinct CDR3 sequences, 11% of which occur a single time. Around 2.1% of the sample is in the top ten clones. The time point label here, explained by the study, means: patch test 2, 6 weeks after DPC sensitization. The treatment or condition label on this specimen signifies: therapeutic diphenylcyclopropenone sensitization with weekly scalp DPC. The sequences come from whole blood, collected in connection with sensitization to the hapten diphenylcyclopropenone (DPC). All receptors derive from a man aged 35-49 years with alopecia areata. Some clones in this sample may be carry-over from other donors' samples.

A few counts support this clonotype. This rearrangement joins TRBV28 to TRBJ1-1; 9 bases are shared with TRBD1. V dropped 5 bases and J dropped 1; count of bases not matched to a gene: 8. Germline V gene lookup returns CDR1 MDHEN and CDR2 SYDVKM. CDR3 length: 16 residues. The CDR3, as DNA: TGTGCCAGCAGTCCCCCGGGACAGGGAAAGAACACTGAAGCTTTCTTT. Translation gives CASSPPGQGKNTEAFF.

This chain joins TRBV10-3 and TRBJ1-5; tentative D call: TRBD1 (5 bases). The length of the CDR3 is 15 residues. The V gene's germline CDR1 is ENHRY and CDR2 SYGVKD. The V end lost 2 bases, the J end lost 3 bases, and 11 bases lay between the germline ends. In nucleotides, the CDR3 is TGTGCCATCAGTGAGAATTTGGGGGACAATCAGCCCCAGCATTTT. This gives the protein CAISENLGDNQPQHF.

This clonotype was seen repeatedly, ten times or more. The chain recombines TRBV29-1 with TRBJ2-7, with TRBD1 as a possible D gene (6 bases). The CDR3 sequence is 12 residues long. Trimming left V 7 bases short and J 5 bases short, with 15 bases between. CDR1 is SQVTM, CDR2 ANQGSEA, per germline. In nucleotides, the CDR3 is TGCAGCGGTACAGGGAAGCAGCACGAGCAGTACTTC. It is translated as CSGTGKQHEQYF.

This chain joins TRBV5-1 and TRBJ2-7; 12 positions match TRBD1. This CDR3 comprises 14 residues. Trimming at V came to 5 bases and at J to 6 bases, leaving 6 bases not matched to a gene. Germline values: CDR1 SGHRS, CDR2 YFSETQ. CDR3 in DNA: TGCGCCAGCAGTTTGAGGGACAGGGGGCCCGAGCAGTACGTC. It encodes CASSLRDRGPEQYV.

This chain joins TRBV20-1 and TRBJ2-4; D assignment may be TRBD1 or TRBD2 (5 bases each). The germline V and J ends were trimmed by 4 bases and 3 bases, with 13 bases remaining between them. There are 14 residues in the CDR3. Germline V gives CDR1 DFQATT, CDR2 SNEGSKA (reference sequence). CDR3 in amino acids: CSAILGADKNIQYF. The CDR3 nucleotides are TGCAGTGCTATACTAGGGGCCGACAAAAACATTCAGTACTTC.

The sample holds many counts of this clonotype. The CDR3 here is CASSYSPTGSTEAFF. The CDR3 DNA reads as TGTGCCAGCAGTTACTCTCCCACAGGGAGCACTGAAGCTTTCTTT. The chain combines TRBV6-2 or TRBV6-3 with TRBJ1-1; D may be TRBD1 (6 bases). The V and J ends lost 0 bases and 4 bases respectively, with 12 bases between them. Per the germline V gene, CDR1 is MNHEY and CDR2 is SVGEGT. The CDR3 length is 15 residues.

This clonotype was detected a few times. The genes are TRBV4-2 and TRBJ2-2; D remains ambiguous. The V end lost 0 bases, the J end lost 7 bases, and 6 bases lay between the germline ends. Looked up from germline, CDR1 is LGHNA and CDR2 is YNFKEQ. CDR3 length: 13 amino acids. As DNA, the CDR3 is TGTGCCAGCAGCCAAGATCGCGGCGGGGAGCTGTTTTTT. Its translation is CASSQDRGGELFF.

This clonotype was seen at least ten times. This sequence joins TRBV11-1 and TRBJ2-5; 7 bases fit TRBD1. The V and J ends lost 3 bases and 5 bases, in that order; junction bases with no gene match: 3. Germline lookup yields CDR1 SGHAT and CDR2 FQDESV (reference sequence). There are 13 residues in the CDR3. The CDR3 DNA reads TGTGCCAGCAGCTTTGTAGGGGGCGAGACCCAGTACTTC. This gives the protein CASSFVGGETQYF. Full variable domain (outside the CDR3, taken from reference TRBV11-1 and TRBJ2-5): EAEVAQSPRYKITEKSQAVAFWCDPISGHATLYWYRQILGQGPELLVQFQDESVVDDSQLPKDRFSAERLKGVDSTLKIQPAELGDSAMYLCASSFVGGETQYFGPGTRLLVL.

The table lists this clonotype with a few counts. The CDR3 loop is CASSPLQGNEKLFF. CDR3 DNA: TGTGCCAGCTCACCACTCCAGGGAAATGAAAAACTGTTTTTT. This chain connects TRBV18 to TRBJ1-4, with TRBD1 as a possible D gene (5 bases). Per germline, CDR1 KGHSH and CDR2 LQKENI. V lost 1 base and J 5 bases, leaving 8 bases between the germline ends. This CDR3 is 14 amino acids long. The whole variable domain, remainder taken from reference TRBV18 and TRBJ1-4, is NAGVMQNPRHLVRRRGQEARLRCSPMKGHSHVYWYRQLPEEGLKFMVYLQKENIIDESGMPKERFSAEFPKEGPSILRIQQVVRGDSAAYFCASSPLQGNEKLFFGSGTQLSVL.

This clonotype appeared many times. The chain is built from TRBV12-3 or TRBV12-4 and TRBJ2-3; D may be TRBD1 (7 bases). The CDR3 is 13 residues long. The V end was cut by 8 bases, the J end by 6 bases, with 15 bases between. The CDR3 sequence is CASAGQLGDTQYF. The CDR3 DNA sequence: TGTGCCAGCGCGGGACAGCTCGGTGATACGCAGTATTTT.

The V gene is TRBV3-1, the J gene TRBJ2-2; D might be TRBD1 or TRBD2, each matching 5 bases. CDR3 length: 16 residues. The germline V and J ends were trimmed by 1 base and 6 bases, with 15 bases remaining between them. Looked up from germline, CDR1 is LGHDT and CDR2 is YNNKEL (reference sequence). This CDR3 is CASSQGVGGSAGELFF. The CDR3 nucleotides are TGTGCCAGCAGCCAAGGTGTTGGGGGTTCAGCCGGGGAGCTGTTTTTT. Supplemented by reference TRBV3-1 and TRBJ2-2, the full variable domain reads DTAVSQTPKYLVTQMGNDKSIKCEQNLGHDTMYWYKQDSKKFLKIMFSYNNKELIINETVPNRFSPKSPDKAHLNLHINSLELGDSAVYFCASSQGVGGSAGELFFGEGSRLTVL.

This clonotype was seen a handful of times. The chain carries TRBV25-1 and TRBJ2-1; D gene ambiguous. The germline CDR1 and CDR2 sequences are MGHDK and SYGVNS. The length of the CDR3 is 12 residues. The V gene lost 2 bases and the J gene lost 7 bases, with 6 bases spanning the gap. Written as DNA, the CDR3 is TGTGCCAGCAGTGAAATACAGAATGAGCAGTTCTTC. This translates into CASSEIQNEQFF.

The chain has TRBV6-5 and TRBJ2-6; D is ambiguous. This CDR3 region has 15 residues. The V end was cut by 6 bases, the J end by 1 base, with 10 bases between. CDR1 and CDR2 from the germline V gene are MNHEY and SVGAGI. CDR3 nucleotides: TGTGCCAGCAGGGTGGAGATTTCTGGGGCCAACGTCCTGACTTTC. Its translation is CASRVEISGANVLTF.

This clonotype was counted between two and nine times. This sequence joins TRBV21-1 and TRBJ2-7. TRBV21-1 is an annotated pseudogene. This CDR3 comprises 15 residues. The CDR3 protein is CASRNRPYQDYEQYV. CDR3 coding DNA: TGTGCCAGCAGAAACCGGCCGTACCAGGATTACGAGCAGTACGTC.

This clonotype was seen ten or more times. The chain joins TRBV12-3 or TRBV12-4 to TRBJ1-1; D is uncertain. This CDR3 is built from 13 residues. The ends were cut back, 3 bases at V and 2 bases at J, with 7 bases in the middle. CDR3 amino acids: CASSLKVNTEAFF. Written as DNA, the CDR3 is TGTGCCAGCAGTTTGAAGGTTAACACTGAAGCTTTCTTT.

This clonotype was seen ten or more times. CDR3 bases: TGTGCCAGCAGTGTGGGGGGCCCTCACACAGATACGCAGTATTTT. Its protein product is CASSVGGPHTDTQYF. The chain links TRBV25-1 to TRBJ2-3; D could derive from TRBD1 or TRBD2 (6 bases each). Trimming shortened V by 4 bases and J by 2 bases, and 13 bases separated the two germline ends. CDR3 length: 15 amino acids. CDR1 and CDR2 from the germline V gene are MGHDK and SYGVNS.

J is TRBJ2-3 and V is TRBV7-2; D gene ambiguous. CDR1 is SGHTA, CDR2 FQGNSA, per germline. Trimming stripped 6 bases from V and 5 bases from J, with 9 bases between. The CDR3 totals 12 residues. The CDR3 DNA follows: TGTGCCAGCAGTTACAACAGAGATACGCAGTATTTT. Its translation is CASSYNRDTQYF.

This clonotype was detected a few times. The CDR3 DNA sequence: TGTGCCAGCAGCGGTCGGACAGGAAACTATGGCTACACCTTC. Translation: CASSGRTGNYGYTF. The rearrangement links TRBV7-2 to TRBJ1-2; the match to TRBD1 covers 7 bases. Germline CDR1 reads SGHTA; CDR2 reads FQGNSA. This CDR3 contains 14 residues. V lost 5 bases to trimming and J lost 2 bases; unmatched junction nucleotides: 5.

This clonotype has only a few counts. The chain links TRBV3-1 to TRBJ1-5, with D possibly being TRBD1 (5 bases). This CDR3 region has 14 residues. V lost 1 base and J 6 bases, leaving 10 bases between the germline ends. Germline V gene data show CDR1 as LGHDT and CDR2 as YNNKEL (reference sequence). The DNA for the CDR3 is TGTGCCAGCAGCCAAGTCCGTGGGGGTCAGCCCCAGCATTTT. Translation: CASSQVRGGQPQHF.

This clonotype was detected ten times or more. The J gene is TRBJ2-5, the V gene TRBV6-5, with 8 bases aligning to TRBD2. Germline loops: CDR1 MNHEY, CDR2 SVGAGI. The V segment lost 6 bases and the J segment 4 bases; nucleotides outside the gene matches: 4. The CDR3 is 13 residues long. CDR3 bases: TGTGCCAGCAGGTCTCTAGCGGGAGAGACCCAGTACTTC. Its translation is CASRSLAGETQYF.

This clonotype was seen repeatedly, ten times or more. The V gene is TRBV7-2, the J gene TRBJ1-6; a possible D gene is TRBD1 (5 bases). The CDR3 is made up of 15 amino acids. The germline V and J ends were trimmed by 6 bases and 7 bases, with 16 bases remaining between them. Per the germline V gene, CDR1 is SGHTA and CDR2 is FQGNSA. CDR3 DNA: TGTGCCAGCAGACGTACGGGACGGAGAAATTCACCCCTCCACTTT. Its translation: CASRRTGRRNSPLHF.

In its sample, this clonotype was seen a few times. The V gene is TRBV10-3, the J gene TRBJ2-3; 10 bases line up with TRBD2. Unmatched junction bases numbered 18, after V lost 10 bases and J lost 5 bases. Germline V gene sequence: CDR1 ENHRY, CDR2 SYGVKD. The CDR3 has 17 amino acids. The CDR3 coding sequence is TGTGCCAGGTGGCCCCCTCCGGGACTAGCGTCCGGAGATACGCAGTATTTT. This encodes CARWPPPGLASGDTQYF.